The clone carrying this T cell receptor (gamma chain) is deemed medium-sized. This specimen belongs to a study of gamma-delta T cells after stem cell transplantation. CDR3 length: 12 amino acids. Germline-derived CDR1 and CDR2 are VENAVY and YDSYNSRV. The trim removed 6 bases at V and 12 bases at J, leaving 14 bases unmatched. TCRdb processed the RT-PCR reads again with the CATT caller. The sample carries about 1,900 gamma-chain clones, roughly 3.4% recorded once. Sequencing was carried out using gamma-delta T cells. The chain links TRGV8 to TRGJ1 or TRGJ2. The receptor was derived from a human donor. It is not recorded whose cells these are; they may come from a transplant donor. DNA for the CDR3: TGTGCCACCTGGAAGGACAATGGTGGGAAACTCTTT. Protein sequence: CATWKDNGGKLF.